This T cell receptor (beta chain) was captured by sequencing in a study of OX40 agonist ivuxolimab in advanced cancers. Study-wide context: Checkpoint inhibitors had been given previously to approximately 40% of patients.

Measured with immunoSEQ multiplex PCR; TCRdb has only the in-frame clones, and not every one. The table shows about 99,000 clones, with roughly 95% occurring only once. The germline V gene has CDR1 SGHRS and CDR2 YFSETQ. V shed 2 bases and J 6 bases; nucleotides not matched to a gene: 3. CDR3 length: 14 residues. Autoimmune disease history or systemic immunosuppression excluded patients. This chain uses TRBV5-1 with TRBJ2-1; TRBD2 matches at 9 bases. The sequences come from CD4+ or CD8+ T cells sorted from blood, collected in a trial of the OX40 agonist ivuxolimab. This TCR came from an adult with an advanced solid tumor such as melanoma, head and neck, liver or kidney cancer. Here the CDR3 DNA reads TGCGCCAGCAGCTTCGCGGGGGGGCGCAATGAGCAGTTCTTC. Protein product: CASSFAGGRNEQFF.